This record looks at one T cell receptor (beta chain) sequence and its context. What it binds is unknown. This specimen belongs to a study of T cell repertoires in cytomegalovirus infection. TCRdb redid the calling of the reads with MiXCR, one entry per CDR3 protein. The sample lists around 49,000 distinct CDR3 sequences, around 20% seen once, with around 27% in the top ten. Trimming removed 4 bases from V and 6 bases from J, with 12 bases in between. Germline V CDR1 and CDR2: MGHRA, YSYEKL. The CDR3 has 13 amino acids. The sequence was obtained from a human donor in good health (CMV status not recorded). Some clones in this sample may be carry-over from other donors' samples. V is TRBV4-1 and J is TRBJ2-5, with D possibly TRBD2 on 6 matching bases. The sample in question was CD8+ T cells from cultured PBMCs, obtained from culture after CMV antigen stimulation. The CDR3 loop reads CASSRWDSQTQYF. In DNA form, the CDR3 reads TGCGCCAGCAGCCGATGGGACTCCCAGACCCAGTACTTC.